The TCR beta chain described here comes from a study of cytomegalovirus exposure and HLA in healthy donors (dated by TCRdb to about 2017). With regard to the full study: An earlier analysis of around 600 of the donors reported 250 to 300 Gb of sequence data and some 120 million unique TCR beta sequences from 150 million to 200 million T cells. An early release that covered 640 HLA-typed donors contained about 290 gigabases of sequencing data and 80 million or so unique TCR sequences. Among the approximately 430 genotyped donors, around 81% belonged to the genetic ancestry cluster associated with self-reported Caucasian donors. The aim of the study was to test whether cataloging public T cell receptors could identify signatures of past pathogen exposure. Using immunosequencing, the study profiled T cell repertoires from about 610 subjects and related those repertoires to cytomegalovirus serostatus. Besides the first cohort of roughly 640 subjects, a separate validation cohort made up of 120 different subjects was used. High-throughput TCR immunosequencing, statistical association of individual TCRs with disease status, and machine learning were combined to predict cytomegalovirus infection status. In a later analysis, previously published TCR beta repertoires from about 670 donors were re-analyzed and high-resolution HLA genotyping was added so that TCR occurrence patterns could be studied. The later analysis used no new phenotypic data to find candidate immune exposures, relying instead on TCR beta sequences and their occurrence across donors. An earlier analysis of around 540 of the donors applied high-throughput TCR beta sequencing to assess whether each TCR beta V gene segment acted as functional or pseudogenic. Donor age, sex, ethnicity and CMV serostatus were collected together with the repertoire data. A later genetic analysis took genome-wide SNP genotypes for 398 of the 666 donors and used that subset as a discovery cohort. All discovery cohort repertoires had been generated using a single sequencing platform. Class I and class II HLA loci were covered by the typing at four-digit resolution. The number of typed donors differed by locus: about 620-630 for A, B, C, DRB1 and DQB1; 500 to 550 for DQA1; some 610 for DPA1; and about 470 for DPB1. Five DR-DQ haplotypes were handled as single units for association and clustering, since linkage in the cohort was strong. Across 300 to 500 genotyped donors of the cohort, an average of approximately 240,000 unique TCR beta nucleotide sequences per donor were sequenced, and approximately 17% of those sequences were non-productive. Overall study results and their limits: In both the original and validation cohorts, the classifier was reported to diagnose cytomegalovirus status with high specificity and sensitivity. According to the authors, the approach could potentially be generalized to other disease states and immunological phenotypes. Across donors, most TCR sequences were observed very rarely, whereas some public TCRs were present in many individuals. A total of 150 to 200 TCR beta chains were listed by the study as associated with cytomegalovirus. A later genetic analysis reported fewer N-insertions in productive TCRs among donors in an Asian-associated ancestry cluster than the approximately 670-donor mean. In vitro tests confirmed that a few of the cytomegalovirus-associated TCR beta chains recognize cytomegalovirus antigens. This cohort had only TCR beta chains sequenced, and the lack of alpha or paired-chain data limited which features could be detected. Most CMV-associated TCR beta chains appeared to be HLA-restricted in a later analysis, and the HLA associations seemed to be driven largely by CMV exposure. In an earlier analysis of fewer than 700 of the donors, most TCR beta V segments appeared in productive rearrangements about 90% or about 30% of the time, broadly matching IMGT annotations. Some IMGT-functional V segments, including TRBV6-2 and TRBV6-3, could not be told apart with the 87-base-pair reads, so those segments were excluded. In a later analysis, HLA-associated TCR beta chains showed more clonal expansion and lower generation probabilities than non-associated chains that were equally common. Assigning TCR associations to individual alleles was difficult when HLA alleles, especially DR and DQ, strongly co-occurred. A later analysis associated 16,951 TCR beta sequences with specific HLA alleles at a false discovery rate of 0.05. V-gene and J-gene trimming of TCR beta chains was associated with a missense DCLRE1C variant in a later genetic analysis, and the association was replicated in an independent cohort. Correlated functional status among segregating V segments might reflect linkage disequilibrium, but an unknown experimental factor could not be ruled out. According to a later analysis, TCR association rates differed among HLA loci, with DRB1 alleles showing the most associated TCRs and HLA-C alleles showing the fewest. In a later analysis, several top co-occurrence clusters were reported to appear linked to parvovirus B19, influenza, CMV and Epstein-Barr virus. Because counts were too low, about 15 rarely observed V segments, including chromosome 9 orphons, were left out of the earlier analysis of 500 to 750 of the donors. Because some donors lacked HLA typing at each locus, the association tests relied only on the typed subset. A further reported finding was that TCR beta sequences accurately predicted the HLA-A and HLA-B alleles for most subjects in the first cohort. Presence/absence analyses assumed roughly uniform sequencing depth across donors, an assumption that may not hold. The sequencing pipeline was judged likely to have produced a cluster of highly shared sequence variants as a technical artifact. CMV serostatus was the only immune exposure information available for the cohort.

The V end gives up 0 bases and the J end 2 bases, leaving 2 bases in the junction not matched to a gene. The CDR3 sequence holds 14 residues, the cysteine and phenylalanine included. Kept here is only the CDR3 DNA, which spans 42 bases and is read in frame from base 1. The germline V gene sets CDR1 to SGHDT and CDR2 to YYEEEE. Libraries came from the immunoSEQ multiplex PCR assay. A mixture of 60 forward primers for TCR Vbeta segments and 13 reverse primers for TCR Jbeta segments was used in the multiplex PCR. A multiplex PCR assay on genomic DNA amplified the CDR3 region of rearranged TCR beta genes. On the Illumina HiSeq System, the amplified TCR beta libraries were sequenced as 87-base-pair reads. Under the source paper's analysis protocol: Across the 670 or so repertoires, a later analysis counted some 80 million unique TCR beta chains, approximately 10 million of which were shared by at least two donors. A nearest-neighbor algorithm error-corrected the raw reads and collapsed the reads into unique sequences, merging closely related sequences to remove PCR and sequencing errors. CDR3 sequences were aligned to IMGT reference sequences to assign V, D and J gene segments. For a sequence to be retained, at least a six-nucleotide match to both a V gene segment and a J gene segment was required. A rearrangement counted as productive if the CDR3 had no stop codons and remained in frame with V and J, and every other rearrangement counted as non-productive. Following IMGT convention, CDR3 was defined as the stretch from the second conserved V-encoded cysteine to the conserved J-encoded phenylalanine. The earlier analysis of fewer than 750 of the donors excluded sequences that lacked an unambiguous match to a single V gene segment. An earlier analysis of a few hundred of the donors called V segments functional above 56.7% productive rearrangements and segregating when the between-donor standard deviation exceeded 5%. A statistical classification framework was built for diagnosing cytomegalovirus status from the catalog of TCR beta chain sequences. In a later analysis, V and J genes were assigned by comparing TCR nucleotide sequences against IMGT/GENE-DB human TR gene sequences. Using the TCRdist pipeline, a later analysis assigned CDR3 sequences along with most-parsimonious VDJ recombination scenarios. In a later analysis, every TCR beta chain was defined by the combination of its CDR3 amino acid sequence and its V-gene family, and reads without a unique V-gene family were dropped. To address suspected cross-contamination and a sequencing artifact, a later analysis removed some 620 highly shared, low-generation-probability nucleotide sequences. For each public chain, a later analysis derived a clonal expansion index from normalized ranks of inferred template counts within each repertoire. Generation probabilities in a later analysis came from a VDJ recombination model fitted to out-of-frame rearrangements, and those results were checked against IGoR. A later analysis scored TCR-TCR, TCR-HLA and TCR-CMV co-occurrence with hypergeometric tests, applying a repertoire-size bias correction to TCR pairs. A later analysis estimated false discovery rates by permuting HLA or CMV assignments 20 times. In a later analysis, co-occurring TCRs were grouped using DBSCAN, and TCRdist sequence similarity was added for clustering within HLA-allele-positive subsets. Repertoires with fewer than 30,000 or more than 120,000 public chains were left out of co-occurrence clustering, as were five repertoires with anomalous nucleotide sharing. What TCRdb holds here is the immuneACCESS table cut down to in-frame rearrangements. Part of the clones is not present; checked against another copy, under half of the missing clones reflect an unresolved V gene, and the others are unexplained. That table supplies the V and J calls and clone size; D and trimming were determined from the DNA. The sample table records over 150,000 clones; 81% of these occur just once. The top ten clones comprise around 13% of the sample.

This clone was counted a few times. What this receptor recognizes is not known. Per-base quality was not reported, and no clone a single base away is much larger than it. In total, more than 500 healthy bone marrow donors made up the cohort. Cohort members were all nominally healthy when sampled, although unrecorded immune exposures were likely present. The donor was CMV seronegative and was included in the group of several hundred seronegative cohort members. A peripheral blood sample was collected from each donor, and TCR beta sequencing was performed on peripheral blood mononuclear cells. The Qiagen DNeasy Blood Extraction Kit was used to extract genomic DNA from the blood cell samples.

The chain joins TRBV5-6 to TRBJ2-7, and TRBD2 aligns with 7 junction nucleotides. Material for sequencing was PBMCs. This clonotype originated in a woman aged 45 to 65 in good health and CMV-seronegative. The encoded CDR3 is CASSLGGGTYEQYF. The nucleotide sequence is given as TGTGCCAGCAGCTTGGGGGGGGGTACCTACGAGCAGTACTTC.